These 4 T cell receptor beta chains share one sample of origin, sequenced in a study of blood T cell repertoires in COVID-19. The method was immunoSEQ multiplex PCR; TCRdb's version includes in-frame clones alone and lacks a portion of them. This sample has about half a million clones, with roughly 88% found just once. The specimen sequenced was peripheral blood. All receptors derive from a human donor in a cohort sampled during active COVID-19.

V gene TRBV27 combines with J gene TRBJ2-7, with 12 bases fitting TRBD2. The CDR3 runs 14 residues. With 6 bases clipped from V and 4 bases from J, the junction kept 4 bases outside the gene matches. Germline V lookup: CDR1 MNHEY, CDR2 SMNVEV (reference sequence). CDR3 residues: CASRPLAGGYEQYF. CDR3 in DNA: TGTGCCAGCAGACCACTAGCGGGAGGATACGAGCAGTACTTC.

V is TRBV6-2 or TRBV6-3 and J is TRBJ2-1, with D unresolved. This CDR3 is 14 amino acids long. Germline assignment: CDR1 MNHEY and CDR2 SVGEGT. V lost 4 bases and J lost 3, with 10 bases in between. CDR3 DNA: TGTGCCAGCAGTTTCCACTCGATCTACAATGAGCAGTTCTTC. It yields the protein CASSFHSIYNEQFF.

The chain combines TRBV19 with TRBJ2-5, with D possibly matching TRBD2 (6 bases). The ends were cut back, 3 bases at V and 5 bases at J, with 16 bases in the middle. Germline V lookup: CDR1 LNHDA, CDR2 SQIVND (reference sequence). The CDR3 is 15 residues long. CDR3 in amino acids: CASSMVGGITETQYF. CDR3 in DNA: TGTGCCAGTAGTATGGTAGGCGGGATAACGGAGACCCAGTACTTC.

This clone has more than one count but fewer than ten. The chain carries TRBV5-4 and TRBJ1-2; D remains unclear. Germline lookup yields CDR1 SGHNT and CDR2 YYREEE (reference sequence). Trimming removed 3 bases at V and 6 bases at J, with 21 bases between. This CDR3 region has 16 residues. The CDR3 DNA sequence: TGTGCCAGCAGCTCACCGGGAAATCTCGAACTCGATGGCTACACCTTC. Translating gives CASSSPGNLELDGYTF.